The 31 T cell receptor beta chains in this list originate from one sample, sequenced in a study of response to subunit inactivated influenza vaccine. Via MiXCR, TCRdb re-called the RT-PCR reads, giving one row per CDR3 protein. Among a few hundred thousand distinct CDR3 sequences listed, approximately 11% were seen once. These data were likewise used in another study, on T cells expressing NK-cell markers. Per that study: TCR beta cDNA was generated via 5'RACE template switching incorporating UMIs.

This specimen was PBMCs from blood, taken on the day of vaccination. Source of these receptors: a man over 45 who received an inactivated influenza vaccine.

A few counts support this clonotype. The chain joins TRBV5-1 to TRBJ2-5; D gene uncertain. There are 15 residues in the CDR3. Between the trimmed V and J ends, which lost 0 bases and 5 bases, there was a span of 14 bases. CDR1 is SGHRS, CDR2 YFSETQ, per germline. The CDR3 reads CASSLDVGVAETQYF. The CDR3, as DNA: TGCGCCAGCAGCTTGGACGTAGGTGTTGCGGAGACCCAGTACTTC.

The chain joins TRBV6-5 to TRBJ2-7, with D tentatively TRBD1 (6 bases). This CDR3 comprises 17 residues. Germline CDR1 is MNHEY and CDR2 is SVGAGI. The V end lost 2 bases, the J end lost 0 bases, and 17 bases lay between the germline ends. The CDR3 nucleotides read TGTGCCAGCAGTTACACTCACAGGGACGATTTCTCCTACGAGCAGTACTTC. This codes for CASSYTHRDDFSYEQYF.

This sequence joins TRBV5-6 and TRBJ2-5, with D perhaps matching TRBD1 (5 bases). The CDR3 covers 15 residues. The germline CDR1 and CDR2 sequences are SGHDT and YYEEEE. V was trimmed by 1 base and J by 5 bases, leaving 15 bases between them. CDR3 sequence: CASSLSQGARETQYF. CDR3 nucleotide sequence: TGTGCCAGCAGCTTGAGCCAGGGCGCACGGGAGACCCAGTACTTC.

This clonotype showed up just a few times. The chain couples TRBV29-1 to TRBJ2-3; weak D call: TRBD1 (5 bases). The V and J ends lost 5 bases and 5 bases respectively, with 8 bases between them. From germline, CDR1 is SQVTM and CDR2 ANQGSEA. CDR3 length: 11 residues. CDR3 amino acids: CSVQGGDTQYF. The CDR3, as DNA: TGCAGCGTTCAGGGTGGAGATACGCAGTATTTT.

With respect to this clonotype: No conserved phenylalanine or tryptophan is present at the end of the CDR3, so a read error is the likely explanation. DNA for the CDR3: TGTGCCAGCAGCATCGGAGGGGCGGGAGGAAGCTCCTACAATGAGCAGTTCTCC. Translating it yields CASSIGGAGGSSYNEQFS. J is TRBJ2-1 and V is TRBV27; 8 bases match TRBD2. The CDR3 runs to 18 residues. Germline CDR1 is MNHEY and CDR2 is SMNVEV (reference sequence). The trim removed 6 bases at V and 0 bases at J, leaving 13 bases unmatched.

This clonotype was counted at least ten times. The chain has TRBV6-2 or TRBV6-3 and TRBJ2-5; D not resolved. The germline CDR1 and CDR2 sequences are MNHEY and SVGEGT. The CDR3 is made up of 11 amino acids. The V end lost 0 bases, the J end lost 5 bases, and 1 base lay between the germline ends. CDR3 coding DNA: TGTGCCAGCAGTTACTCGGAGACCCAGTACTTC. It translates to CASSYSETQYF.

V gene TRBV7-2 combines with J gene TRBJ2-5; 15 nucleotides align to TRBD2. The CDR3 sequence is 15 residues long. The J segment lost 6 bases and the V segment lost 5 bases, leaving 4 bases of the junction unmatched. Germline CDR1 reads SGHTA; CDR2 reads FQGNSA. In DNA form, the CDR3 reads TGTGCCAGCAGCCCCGGGACTAGCGGGGGGAAGACCCAGTACTTC. This gives the protein CASSPGTSGGKTQYF.

This chain uses TRBV7-2 with TRBJ2-5; D perhaps matches TRBD2 (6 bases). This CDR3 is built from 15 residues. Germline assignment: CDR1 SGHTA and CDR2 FQGNSA. Trimming shortened V by 4 bases and J by 5 bases, and 17 bases separated the two germline ends. The CDR3 region is CASSSLRRGGETQYF. As DNA, the CDR3 is TGTGCCAGCAGCTCACTACGGAGGGGCGGGGAGACCCAGTACTTC. Complete variable domain (other parts from reference TRBV7-2 and TRBJ2-5): GAGVSQSPSNKVTEKGKDVELRCDPISGHTALYWYRQSLGQGLEFLIYFQGNSAPDKSGLPSDRFSAERTGGSVSTLTIQRTQQEDSAVYLCASSSLRRGGETQYFGPGTRLLVL.

The chain joins TRBV7-2 to TRBJ1-5; TRBD1 might be the D (5 bases). The CDR3 is 15 amino acids. The germline V gene has CDR1 SGHTA and CDR2 FQGNSA. The germline V and J ends were trimmed by 3 bases and 9 bases, with 18 bases remaining between them. CDR3 residues: CASSFGDGGDRPQHF. The DNA of the CDR3 is TGTGCCAGCAGCTTCGGGGACGGTGGTGATCGGCCCCAGCATTTT.

The J gene is TRBJ2-5, the V gene TRBV20-1; D not resolved. This CDR3 comprises 15 residues. Trimming took 5 bases from V and 1 from J, leaving 17 bases between them. Germline-derived CDR1 and CDR2 are DFQATT and SNEGSKA (reference sequence). CDR3 in amino acids: CSASSRTPTQETQYF. DNA of the CDR3: TGCAGTGCTTCATCCCGGACGCCCACCCAAGAGACCCAGTACTTC.

V is TRBV5-1 and J is TRBJ2-5; weak D call: TRBD1 (6 bases). The CDR3 loop spans 18 amino acids. V shed 3 bases and J shed 5 bases, with 26 bases lying between them. The germline gives CDR1 SGHRS, CDR2 YFSETQ. CDR3 sequence: CASSWITGNSRLAETQYF. The CDR3 DNA reads as TGCGCCAGCAGCTGGATTACAGGGAACTCACGACTTGCGGAGACCCAGTACTTC.

The rearrangement links TRBV20-1 to TRBJ1-5; D gene uncertain. The CDR3 runs 13 residues. CDR1 and CDR2 (germline): DFQATT, SNEGSKA (reference sequence). V lost 1 base to trimming and J lost 4 bases, with 8 bases between them. The CDR3: CSARGTENQPQHF. The CDR3 DNA reads as TGCAGTGCTAGAGGGACGGAAAATCAGCCCCAGCATTTT.

V usage is TRBV4-2 and J usage is TRBJ2-7; TRBD2 matches at 7 bases. CDR1 is LGHNA, CDR2 YNFKEQ, per germline. The V gene end was trimmed by 1 base and the J gene end by 3 bases; junction bases not matched to a gene: 6. The CDR3 has 15 residues. The CDR3 DNA follows: TGTGCCAGCAGCCAAGGTTCGGGGGGAGACTACGAGCAGTACTTC. Its protein is CASSQGSGGDYEQYF.

This clonotype was recorded a few times. This chain links TRBV12-3 or TRBV12-4 with TRBJ1-2; D is possibly TRBD1 (6 bases). The CDR3 runs to 16 residues. V gave up 6 bases and J gave up 6 bases, with 23 bases separating them. Written as DNA, the CDR3 is TGTGCCAGCAGCCAAAGTCCAGCGGGGGCGGGGAATGGCTACACCTTC. Translation: CASSQSPAGAGNGYTF.

The chain combines TRBV5-1 with TRBJ2-7; the D gene is possibly TRBD2 (7 bases). Germline CDR1 SGHRS, CDR2 YFSETQ. The CDR3 totals 15 residues. Between the trimmed V and J ends, which lost 7 bases and 5 bases, there was a span of 22 bases. CDR3 amino acids: CASRLVGGALNEQYF. The CDR3 DNA is TGCGCCAGCCGTTTAGTTGGGGGGGCGTTGAACGAGCAGTACTTC.

This clonotype has more than one count but fewer than ten. V and J are TRBV4-2 and TRBJ2-1, with a tentative D call TRBD2 (5 bases). CDR3 length: 15 amino acids. Germline CDR1 and CDR2: LGHNA and YNFKEQ. V dropped 3 bases and J dropped 8 bases, with 17 bases sitting between them. CDR3 in DNA: TGTGCCAGCAGCCAGGAACGGTCTAGCCGTCATGAGCAGTTCTTC. Protein: CASSQERSSRHEQFF.

The chain links TRBV7-2 to TRBJ1-4, with 7 bases aligning to TRBD1. V was clipped by 5 bases and J by 8 bases; unmatched bases: 11. This CDR3 region has 15 residues. The V gene's germline CDR1 is SGHTA and CDR2 FQGNSA. In DNA form, the CDR3 reads TGTGCCAGCAGCCCCCTGACAGGGAGAGACGAAAAACTGTTTTTT. Amino acids: CASSPLTGRDEKLFF.

The rearrangement joins TRBV29-1 to TRBJ1-4; D uncertain. Germline V lookup: CDR1 SQVTM, CDR2 ANQGSEA. Trimming removed 6 bases from V and 2 bases from J, with 13 bases in between. The CDR3 consists of 14 residues. This CDR3 reads CSVVFGSTNEKLFF. The CDR3 DNA is TGCAGCGTCGTATTCGGTAGCACTAATGAAAAACTGTTTTTT.

This sequence joins TRBV6-2 or TRBV6-3 and TRBJ2-5; perhaps TRBD1 as D (5 bases). Germline V gives CDR1 MNHEY, CDR2 SVGEGT. Trimming left V 8 bases short and J 7 bases short, with 14 bases between. The CDR3 has 12 residues. CDR3 amino acids: CASQGALRTQYF. In nucleotides, the CDR3 is TGTGCCAGCCAAGGGGCCTTAAGGACCCAGTACTTC.

This sequence joins TRBV15 and TRBJ2-1; the match to TRBD2 covers 9 bases. The CDR3 length is 16 residues. V shed 2 bases, J shed 4 bases, and the junction held 6 bases outside the gene matches. Germline V gives CDR1 LNHNV, CDR2 YYDKDF (reference sequence). The CDR3 DNA reads TGTGCCACCAGCAGAAGAATAGCGGGAGCTTACAATGAGCAGTTCTTC. Protein: CATSRRIAGAYNEQFF.

The V gene is TRBV12-3 or TRBV12-4, the J gene TRBJ2-7; tentatively, D is TRBD2 (6 bases). The CDR3 runs 13 residues. The germline V and J ends were trimmed by 7 bases and 3 bases, with 13 bases remaining between them. In DNA, the CDR3 is TGTGCCAGCAAACGGGGACTTATCTACGAGCAGTACTTC. This gives the protein CASKRGLIYEQYF.

This clonotype has just a few counts. V usage is TRBV29-1 and J usage is TRBJ1-1, with a possible D match to TRBD1 (5 bases). Between the trimmed V and J ends, which lost 3 bases and 7 bases, there was a span of 9 bases. The CDR3 is 11 residues long. Per germline, CDR1 SQVTM and CDR2 ANQGSEA. The CDR3 reads CSVDQGREAFF. CDR3 nucleotides: TGCAGCGTTGACCAGGGCCGTGAAGCTTTCTTT.

The chain combines TRBV20-1 with TRBJ1-1; weak D call: TRBD1 (5 bases). Germline V CDR1 and CDR2: DFQATT, SNEGSKA (reference sequence). The CDR3 has 13 amino acids. V shed 6 bases and J shed 1 base, with 12 bases lying between them. CDR3 coding DNA: TGCAGTGCGGAGGCCGGGGCGAACACTGAAGCTTTCTTT. This codes for CSAEAGANTEAFF.

This clonotype was recorded many times. J is TRBJ2-4 and V is TRBV7-4; D is possibly TRBD2 (6 bases). The CDR3 extends over 17 amino acids. Trimming removed 5 bases from V and 1 base from J, with 18 bases in between. Per the germline V gene, CDR1 is SGHVT and CDR2 is SQSDAQ. The CDR3 nucleotides are TGTGCCAGCAGCCCCCGGTACCCTAGCGCCGCCAAAAACATTCAGTACTTC. It is translated as CASSPRYPSAAKNIQYF.

This clonotype occurred many times. The chain uses TRBV24-1 and TRBJ2-1; D uncertain. Germline-derived CDR1 and CDR2 are KGHDR and SFDVKD. Trimming left V 6 bases short and J 7 bases short, with 9 bases between. The CDR3 sequence is 12 residues long. Here the CDR3 reads CATSPGWNEQFF. CDR3 nucleotides: TGTGCCACCAGTCCGGGTTGGAATGAGCAGTTCTTC.

This clonotype has just a few counts. The chain has TRBV15 and TRBJ2-1; no firm D call. This CDR3 spans 16 amino acids. V was cut by 0 bases and J by 0 bases, with 9 bases left in between. The V gene's germline CDR1 is LNHNV and CDR2 YYDKDF (reference sequence). CDR3: CATSRDIGDSYNEQFF. CDR3 nucleotides: TGTGCCACCAGCAGAGATATTGGGGACTCCTACAATGAGCAGTTCTTC. Drawing the rest from reference TRBV15 and TRBJ2-1, the complete variable domain is DAMVIQNPRYQVTQFGKPVTLSCSQTLNHNVMYWYQQKSSQAPKLLFHYYDKDFNNEADTPDNFQSRRPNTSFCFLDIRSPGLGDTAMYLCATSRDIGDSYNEQFFGPGTRLTVL.

This clonotype turned up a few times. This chain links TRBV6-1 with TRBJ2-2; 7 positions agree with TRBD2. There are 17 residues in the CDR3. The J segment lost 4 bases and the V segment lost 6 bases, leaving 14 bases of the junction unmatched. Germline loops: CDR1 MNHNS, CDR2 SASEGT. In nucleotides, the CDR3 is TGTGCCAGCAGGACCGGGGGACTAAGCGGTGGCACCGGGGAGCTGTTTTTT. This codes for CASRTGGLSGGTGELFF.

J is TRBJ2-7 and V is TRBV27; 9 nucleotides agree with TRBD1. The CDR3 length is 17 residues. The J segment lost 3 bases and the V segment lost 2 bases, leaving 11 bases of the junction unmatched. Germline V lookup: CDR1 MNHEY, CDR2 SMNVEV (reference sequence). The CDR3 spells CASSLDGTGRLVYEQYF. In DNA form, the CDR3 reads TGTGCCAGCAGTTTAGACGGGACAGGGCGTCTCGTCTACGAGCAGTACTTC.

The V call is TRBV11-2, the J call TRBJ2-3, with 11 bases aligning to TRBD1. J lost 0 bases, V lost 4 bases, and 9 bases had no gene match. CDR3 length equals 18 residues. Looked up from germline, CDR1 is SGHAT and CDR2 is FQNNGV. The CDR3 sequence is CASSSRTGGIYSTDTQYF. CDR3 bases: TGTGCCAGCAGCTCTCGGACAGGGGGCATTTACAGCACAGATACGCAGTATTTT. Using reference TRBV11-2 and TRBJ2-3 for the parts outside the CDR3, the full variable domain is EAGVAQSPRYKIIEKRQSVAFWCNPISGHATLYWYQQILGQGPKLLIQFQNNGVVDDSQLPKDRFSAERLKGVDSTLKIQPAKLEDSAVYLCASSSRTGGIYSTDTQYFGPGTRLTVL.

With respect to this clonotype: At one end the junction does not follow the germline gene, possibly because of a read error. The CDR3 spells CASSLVGGATATQYF. DNA of the CDR3: TGTGCCAGCAGTTTAGTTGGGGGGGCAACAGCTACGCAGTATTTT. The chain recombines TRBV12-3 or TRBV12-4 with TRBJ2-3; possible D gene TRBD2, 7 bases. CDR3 size: 15 residues.

The gene calls are TRBV7-8 and TRBJ1-1; D possibly corresponds to TRBD1 (6 bases). Trimming took off 5 bases at V and 1 base at J, with 11 bases between the two ends. The CDR3 has 14 amino acids. Germline V gives CDR1 SGHVS, CDR2 FQNEAQ. The CDR3, as DNA: TGTGCCAGCAGCCACGGGACACCGAACACTGAAGCTTTCTTT. The encoded protein is CASSHGTPNTEAFF.